This T cell receptor (beta chain) was identified during a study of cytomegalovirus exposure and HLA in healthy donors. Use of 60 Vbeta and 13 Jbeta primers characterized the PCR. Assay used: immunoSEQ multiplex PCR; TCRdb lists only in-frame clones, some missing. The data hold 150,000 or so clones, with 75% to 80% observed a single time. For this clone: Germline and junction disagree at one end, which may indicate a read error. The sample holds other DNA sequences that translate to the same CDR3.

Per the germline V gene, CDR1 is SGHRS and CDR2 is YFSETQ. The CDR3 length is 15 residues. The sequence was obtained from a middle-aged man in good health and CMV-seropositive. The specimen sequenced was PBMCs. V gene TRBV5-1 combines with J gene TRBJ2-6; 7 nucleotides line up with TRBD1. The CDR3 coding sequence is TGCGCCAGCAGCTTGACAGGGGCTGGGGCCAACGGCCTGACTTTC. Its protein is CASSLTGAGANGLTF.